The source of this T cell receptor beta chain is a study of T cells after posttransplantation cyclophosphamide (dated by TCRdb to 2016 to 2017). At the level of the whole study: The study tracked T cell repertoire reconstitution by TRB sequencing after myeloablative bone marrow transplantation using posttransplantation cyclophosphamide as GVHD prophylaxis. Antigen receptor sequencing was done on samples from about 38 PTCy-treated patients and from more than 15 related bone marrow donors of those patients. TRB sequencing was performed on blood from all 35 or so PTCy patients with 1-year posttransplant specimens. In 3 patients, up to about 3 additional blood samples taken between 2 and 5.2 years after transplant also underwent TRB sequencing, as did pretransplant blood from a handful of patients. Because TRA and TRB clonality correlated tightly in 9 samples, later TCR analyses were limited to TRB. Public TRB sequences were compared against a database of over 3,000 sequences linked to responses to pathogens, tumor antigens, self-antigens and alloantigens.

To count as naive, T cells had to be viable CD3+CD4+ or CD3+CD8+ cells with a CCR7+CD45RA+CD45RO-CD95-CD27+CD28+ profile. Related bone marrow donors provided peripheral blood samples on the day of marrow donation. Mononuclear cells from peripheral blood and bone marrow were separated by Ficoll-Hypaque density centrifugation and then cryopreserved. CD4+ and CD8+ T cells, including naive and memory subsets, were sorted by FACS using a FACSAria II. Genomic DNA was the input for TRB sequencing, which was run either with the immunoSEQ assay at survey resolution or with the hsTCRB kit. The authors' analysis ran thus. The immunoSEQ software was used for initial read processing, and the LymphoSeq R package was used for repertoire analyses. Clonality was calculated as 1 minus normalized Shannon entropy, and the Gini coefficient was also calculated for each TRB dataset. To infer phenotypes in unsorted samples, TRB sequences from sorted subsets of the recipient or donor were mapped onto the unsorted samples of the same recipient. TCRdb re-hosts the immuneACCESS table, in-frame sequences only. Its copies lack some clones; in the studies checked, an unresolved V gene accounts for under half of them, and the cause for the rest is not known. The V and J calls and clone size come from that table; D and trimming were worked out from the DNA. This sample holds tens of thousands of clones; more than 85% were observed only once. Of the sample, about 0.1% falls within the top ten clones.

With respect to this clone: Its binding antigen is unknown. No much larger clonotype is one base removed from it; base qualities were not supplied.

The CDR3 goes from the cysteine to the phenylalanine over 13 residues. Only the CDR3 part of the read is kept: 39 bases, read in frame from the first base. CDR1 is given as LNHDA and CDR2 as SQIVND, both from the germline V gene (reference sequence). Relative to germline, V is missing 4 bases and J is missing 6 bases, with 4 bases of the junction outside any gene match. Broader findings and caveats from the paper: Donor-recipient similarity was low at 1-2 months but increased during the first year, and donor CD8+ memory clones often dominated later blood repertoires. The TRB repertoires of T cells infiltrating skin or GI tract showed only limited overlap with the TRB repertoires of T cells in blood. Across about 40 patients, TRB clonality was highly associated with recipient CMV seropositivity and CMV reactivation, and diversity in PTCy patients was similar to diversity in CNI/methotrexate controls.

The sequencing sample was made of naive CD4+ T cells sorted from blood. The chain is assembled from TRBV19 and TRBJ1-1; TRBD1 fits 8 bases in the junction. This receptor was taken from a man in his thirties or forties in good health and a related stem cell transplant donor. DNA sequence: TGTGCCAGTAGTAGACAGGGGAGGGCTGAAGCTTTCTTT. Translated, it reads CASSRQGRAEAFF.